This TCR beta chain emerged from a study of cytomegalovirus exposure and HLA in healthy donors. Study-wide points: Usually a TCR sequence was rare, but some public TCRs were found in many donors. As was reported, the classifier diagnosed cytomegalovirus status with high specificity and sensitivity.

The sample holds one count of this clone. The antigen is unknown. The CDR3 has 16 residues. The germline V gene has CDR1 MNHNY and CDR2 SVGAGI (reference sequence). The V gene lost 5 bases and the J gene lost 0 bases, with 14 bases spanning the gap. The repertoire was sequenced with immunoSEQ multiplex PCR; TCRdb's copy has only in-frame clones and lacks some. This table has about 130,000 clones, around 96% appearing once. The sequence was collected from a man in his late teens or twenties in good health and CMV-seronegative. Material: PBMCs. This chain joins TRBV6-6 and TRBJ2-1; a weak D match, TRBD2 (6 bases). The CDR3 reads CASSTPAGSSYNEQFF. The CDR3 DNA reads TGTGCCAGCAGTACCCCCGCCGGGAGCTCCTACAATGAGCAGTTCTTC.